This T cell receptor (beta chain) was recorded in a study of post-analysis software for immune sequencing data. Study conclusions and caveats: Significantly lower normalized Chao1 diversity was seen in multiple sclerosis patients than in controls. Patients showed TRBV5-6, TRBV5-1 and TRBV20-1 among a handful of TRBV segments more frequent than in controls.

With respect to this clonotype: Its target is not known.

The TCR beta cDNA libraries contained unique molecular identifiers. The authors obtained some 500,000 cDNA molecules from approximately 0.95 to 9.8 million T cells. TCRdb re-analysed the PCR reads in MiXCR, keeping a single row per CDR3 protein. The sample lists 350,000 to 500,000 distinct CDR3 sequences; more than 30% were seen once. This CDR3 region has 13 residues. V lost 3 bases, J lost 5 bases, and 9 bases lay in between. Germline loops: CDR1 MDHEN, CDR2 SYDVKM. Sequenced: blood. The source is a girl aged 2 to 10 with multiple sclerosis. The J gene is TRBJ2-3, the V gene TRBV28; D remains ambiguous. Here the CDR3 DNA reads TGTGCCAGCAGTTTCCGAGTGGTAGATACGCAGTATTTT. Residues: CASSFRVVDTQYF.